This TCR beta chain originates from a study of Tregs in tolerant kidney transplant recipients. Sequencing used immunoSEQ multiplex PCR; TCRdb keeps in-frame clones, though not all of them. Of 85,000 to 95,000 clones listed, approximately 90% were seen once; the top ten hold 4.7%. Unstimulated regulatory T cells (CD4+CD25+CD127-), CD4+CD25- non-regulatory cells, CD4 and CD8 cells were FACS-sorted from thawed PBMCs. The CDR3 runs to 14 residues. The trim removed 6 bases at V and 8 bases at J, leaving 3 bases unmatched. Germline CDR1 and CDR2: MNHEY and SMNVEV (reference sequence). Sequencing input: CD8+ T cells from blood. The gene calls are TRBV27 and TRBJ2-1; the match to TRBD2 covers 14 bases. The source is a human donor in good health. Here the CDR3 reads CASRRLAGGDEQFF. The CDR3 DNA is TGTGCCAGCAGACGACTAGCGGGGGGGGATGAGCAGTTCTTC.